Listed below are T cell receptor beta chains from one sample, sequenced in a study of monozygotic twins with cystic fibrosis. Assay used: immunoSEQ multiplex PCR; TCRdb lists only in-frame clones, some missing. The table has around 30,000 clones, about nine tenths seen once. Sequenced sample: blood. The receptors come from a girl under 10 years old with cystic fibrosis. CDR3s include the opening cysteine and the closing phenylalanine or tryptophan. Fields, in order: CDR3 protein, CDR3 DNA, CDR3 length, D gene, clone size, V gene, J gene. A D gene is named only where the DNA matches it firmly. For some rows the clone size is stated as once, few or many, or as a class when expanded; others skip it.

CDR3: CASSIGPMETQYF
DNA: TGCGCCAGCAGCATAGGACCGATGGAGACCCAGTACTTC
length: 13
D: .
size: .
V: TRBV5-1
J: TRBJ2-5

CDR3: CASSLLGARNEKLFF
DNA: TGTGCCAGCAGCTTGCTCGGGGCCCGTAATGAAAAACTGTTTTTT
length: 15
D: .
size: .
V: TRBV5-4
J: TRBJ1-4

CDR3: CASSLPGGRETQYF
DNA: TGTGCCAGCAGCTTACCGGGGGGGCGGGAGACCCAGTACTTC
length: 14
D: TRBD2
size: .
V: TRBV13
J: TRBJ2-5

CDR3: CASRASGAHNEQFF
DNA: TGTGCCAGCAGAGCTAGCGGGGCCCACAATGAGCAGTTCTTC
length: 14
D: TRBD2
size: .
V: TRBV6-6
J: TRBJ2-1

CDR3: CASSILPATGELFF
DNA: TGTGCCAGCAGTATCCTCCCCGCCACCGGGGAGCTGTTTTTT
length: 14
D: .
size: .
V: TRBV27
J: TRBJ2-2

CDR3: CASTTAGTGDGYTF
DNA: TGCGCCAGCACCACGGCGGGGACAGGGGATGGCTACACCTTC
length: 14
D: TRBD1
size: .
V: TRBV10-2
J: TRBJ1-2

CDR3: CASSPGTGAYNEQFF
DNA: TGTGCCAGCAGCCCGGGGACAGGGGCTTACAATGAGCAGTTCTTC
length: 15
D: TRBD1
size: .
V: TRBV7-9
J: TRBJ2-1

CDR3: CASSYGQGHNYEQYF
DNA: TGTGCCAGTAGCTACGGACAGGGCCACAACTACGAGCAGTACTTC
length: 15
D: TRBD1
size: .
V: TRBV19
J: TRBJ2-7

CDR3: CASSQSTGGYTF
DNA: TGTGCCAGCAGCCAGTCTACAGGGGGCTACACCTTC
length: 12
D: .
size: .
V: TRBV4-2
J: TRBJ1-2

CDR3: CASREGTVTYEQYF
DNA: TGTGCCAGCAGAGAAGGGACGGTCACCTACGAGCAGTACTTC
length: 14
D: .
size: .
V: TRBV2
J: TRBJ2-7

CDR3: CAWLGGWERLAGRRGTDTQYF
DNA: TGTGCCTGGTTAGGAGGTTGGGAGCGACTAGCAGGAAGGCGAGGCACAGATACGCAGTATTTT
length: 21
D: TRBD2
size: once
V: TRBV30
J: TRBJ2-3

CDR3: CASSQDGLAGVGTDTQYF
DNA: TGTGCCAGCAGCCAAGATGGGCTAGCGGGGGTGGGCACAGATACGCAGTATTTT
length: 18
D: TRBD2
size: .
V: TRBV4-2
J: TRBJ2-3

CDR3: CASLSGPNTGELFF
DNA: TGTGCCAGCCTTTCGGGGCCTAACACCGGGGAGCTGTTTTTT
length: 14
D: .
size: .
V: TRBV19
J: TRBJ2-2

CDR3: CASLRTSPYNEQFF
DNA: TGTGCCAGCCTGAGGACTAGCCCCTACAATGAGCAGTTCTTC
length: 14
D: TRBD2
size: .
V: TRBV6-6
J: TRBJ2-1

CDR3: CAWSSTGGLTDTQYF
DNA: TGTGCCTGGAGTTCCACAGGGGGCCTAACAGATACGCAGTATTTT
length: 15
D: TRBD1
size: .
V: TRBV30
J: TRBJ2-3

CDR3: CASQPGLEYNEQFF
DNA: TGTGCCAGCCAGCCGGGACTAGAATACAATGAGCAGTTCTTC
length: 14
D: TRBD2
size: .
V: TRBV5-5
J: TRBJ2-1

CDR3: CASSGTSGGLETQYF
DNA: TGTGCCAGCAGCGGGACTAGCGGGGGGCTCGAGACCCAGTACTTC
length: 15
D: TRBD2
size: .
V: TRBV9
J: TRBJ2-5

CDR3: CASSVNRGNTIYF
DNA: TGTGCCAGCAGCGTAAACAGGGGAAACACCATATATTTT
length: 13
D: .
size: .
V: TRBV2
J: TRBJ1-3

CDR3: CASSPKVQSGGRQDTQYF
DNA: TGTGCCAGCAGCCCCAAGGTCCAGTCGGGGGGCCGTCAAGATACGCAGTATTTT
length: 18
D: .
size: .
V: TRBV7-2
J: TRBJ2-3

CDR3: CSVVRKDTQYF
DNA: TGCAGCGTTGTCAGGAAGGATACGCAGTATTTT
length: 11
D: .
size: .
V: TRBV29-1
J: TRBJ2-3

CDR3: CASSATRQPSRSLFF
DNA: TGTGCCAGCAGCGCAACTAGACAACCCTCACGTTCGCTGTTTTTT
length: 15
D: .
size: .
V: TRBV9
J: TRBJ2-2

CDR3: CASRRTGKVNEQFF
DNA: TGTGCCAGCAGGAGGACAGGGAAAGTCAATGAGCAGTTCTTC
length: 14
D: TRBD1
size: .
V: TRBV5-6
J: TRBJ2-1

CDR3: CASSSRGDTGELFF
DNA: TGCGCCAGCAGCTCAAGGGGGGACACCGGGGAGCTGTTTTTT
length: 14
D: .
size: .
V: TRBV5-1
J: TRBJ2-2

CDR3: CASSVAANTEAFF
DNA: TGTGCCAGCAGCGTAGCGGCGAACACTGAAGCTTTCTTT
length: 13
D: .
size: .
V: TRBV9
J: TRBJ1-1

CDR3: CASSRGGAQGAGQPQHF
DNA: TGTGCCAGCAGCAGAGGAGGGGCACAGGGGGCAGGCCAGCCCCAGCATTTT
length: 17
D: TRBD1
size: .
V: TRBV7-9
J: TRBJ1-5

CDR3: CASSPGGMAEAFF
DNA: TGTGCCAGTAGCCCCGGGGGGATGGCTGAAGCTTTCTTT
length: 13
D: .
size: .
V: TRBV19
J: TRBJ1-1

CDR3: CAWRSTDTQYF
DNA: TGTGCCTGGAGGTCGACAGATACGCAGTATTTT
length: 11
D: .
size: few
V: TRBV30
J: TRBJ2-3

CDR3: CASSVTQGQETQYF
DNA: TGTGCCAGCAGCGTAACTCAGGGACAAGAGACCCAGTACTTC
length: 14
D: .
size: .
V: TRBV9
J: TRBJ2-5

CDR3: CASSLEAGFSYEQYF
DNA: TGTGCCAGCAGCTTAGAGGCGGGGTTCTCCTACGAGCAGTACTTC
length: 15
D: .
size: .
V: TRBV7-9
J: TRBJ2-7